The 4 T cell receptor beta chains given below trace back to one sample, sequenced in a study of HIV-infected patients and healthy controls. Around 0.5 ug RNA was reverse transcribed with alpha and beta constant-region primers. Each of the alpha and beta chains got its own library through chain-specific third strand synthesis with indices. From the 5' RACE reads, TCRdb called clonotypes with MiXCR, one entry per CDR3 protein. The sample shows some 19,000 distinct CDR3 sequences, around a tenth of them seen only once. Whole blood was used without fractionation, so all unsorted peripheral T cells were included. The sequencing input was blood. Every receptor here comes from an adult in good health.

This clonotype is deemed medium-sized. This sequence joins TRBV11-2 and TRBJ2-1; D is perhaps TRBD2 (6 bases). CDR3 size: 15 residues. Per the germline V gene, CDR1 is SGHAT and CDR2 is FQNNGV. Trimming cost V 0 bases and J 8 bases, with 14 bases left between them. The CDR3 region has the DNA TGTGCCAGCAGCTTAGATACCCTAGCGATGGATGAGCAGTTCTTC. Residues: CASSLDTLAMDEQFF.

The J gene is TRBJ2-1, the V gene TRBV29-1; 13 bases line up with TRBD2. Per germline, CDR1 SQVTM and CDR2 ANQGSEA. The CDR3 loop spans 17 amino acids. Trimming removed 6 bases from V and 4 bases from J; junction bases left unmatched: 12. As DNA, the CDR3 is TGCAGCGTGGGACTAGCGGGGAGGCCTGCCCAATACAATGAGCAGTTCTTC. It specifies CSVGLAGRPAQYNEQFF.

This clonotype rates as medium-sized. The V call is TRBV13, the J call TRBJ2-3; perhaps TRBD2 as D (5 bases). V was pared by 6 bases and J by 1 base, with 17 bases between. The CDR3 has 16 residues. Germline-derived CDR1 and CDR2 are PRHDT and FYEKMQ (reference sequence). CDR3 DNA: TGTGCCAGCAGTCCCCTTGCGGGCGGGCGCACAGATACGCAGTATTTT. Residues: CASSPLAGGRTDTQYF.

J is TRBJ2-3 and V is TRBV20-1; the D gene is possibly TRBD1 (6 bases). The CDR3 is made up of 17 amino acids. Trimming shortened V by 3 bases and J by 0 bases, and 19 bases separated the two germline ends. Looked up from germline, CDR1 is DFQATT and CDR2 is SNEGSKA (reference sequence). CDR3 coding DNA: TGCAGTGCTAGTGCCGTTCTGGGGGCTTCTAGCACAGATACGCAGTATTTT. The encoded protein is CSASAVLGASSTDTQYF.